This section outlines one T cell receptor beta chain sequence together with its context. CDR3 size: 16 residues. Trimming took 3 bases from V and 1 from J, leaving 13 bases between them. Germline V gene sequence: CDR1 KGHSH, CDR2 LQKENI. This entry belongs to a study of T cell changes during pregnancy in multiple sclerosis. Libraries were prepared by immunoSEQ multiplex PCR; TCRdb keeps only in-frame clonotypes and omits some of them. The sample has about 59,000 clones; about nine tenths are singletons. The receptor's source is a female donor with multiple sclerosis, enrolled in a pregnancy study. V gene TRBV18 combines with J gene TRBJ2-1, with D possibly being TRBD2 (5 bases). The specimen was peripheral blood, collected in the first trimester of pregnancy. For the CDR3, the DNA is TGTGCCAGCTCACCGAGGCTGACTACTTCCTACAATGAGCAGTTCTTC. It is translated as CASSPRLTTSYNEQFF.